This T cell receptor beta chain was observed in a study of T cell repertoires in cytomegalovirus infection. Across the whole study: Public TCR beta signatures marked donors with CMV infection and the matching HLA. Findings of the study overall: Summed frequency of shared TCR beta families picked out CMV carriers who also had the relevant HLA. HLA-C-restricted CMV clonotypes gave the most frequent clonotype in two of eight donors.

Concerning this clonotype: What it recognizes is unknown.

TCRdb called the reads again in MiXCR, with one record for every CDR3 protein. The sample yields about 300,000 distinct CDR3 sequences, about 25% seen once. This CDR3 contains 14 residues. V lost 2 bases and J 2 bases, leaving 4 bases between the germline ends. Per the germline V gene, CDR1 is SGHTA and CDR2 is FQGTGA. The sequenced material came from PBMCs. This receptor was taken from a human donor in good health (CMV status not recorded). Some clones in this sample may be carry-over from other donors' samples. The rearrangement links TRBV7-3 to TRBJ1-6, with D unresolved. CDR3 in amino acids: CASSLGTYNSPLHF. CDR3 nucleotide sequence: TGTGCCAGCAGCTTAGGGACCTATAATTCACCCCTCCACTTT.